This entry describes one T cell receptor beta chain. The repertoire was sequenced with immunoSEQ multiplex PCR; TCRdb's copy has only in-frame clones and lacks some. The repertoire includes about 330,000 clones, around 87% of them detected once, and approximately 4% sits in the top ten. This record comes from a study of blood T cell repertoires in COVID-19. Study at large: COVID-19 samples, acute and convalescent, were from the United States, Italy and Spain.

The TCR was taken from a woman between 50 and 59 years old with active or convalescent COVID-19. Sequencing was done on a sample of peripheral blood.

CDR3 sequence reads: CASSQGREGWTEAFF. Here the CDR3 DNA reads TGTGCCAGCAGCCAAGGTCGGGAAGGATGGACTGAAGCTTTCTTT. The chain couples TRBV3-1 (or the pseudogene TRBV3-2) to TRBJ1-1; D not certain. The CDR3 spans 15 residues. The V end was cut by 1 base, the J end by 5 bases, with 14 bases between. The V gene's germline CDR1 is LGHDT and CDR2 YNNKEL (reference sequence).